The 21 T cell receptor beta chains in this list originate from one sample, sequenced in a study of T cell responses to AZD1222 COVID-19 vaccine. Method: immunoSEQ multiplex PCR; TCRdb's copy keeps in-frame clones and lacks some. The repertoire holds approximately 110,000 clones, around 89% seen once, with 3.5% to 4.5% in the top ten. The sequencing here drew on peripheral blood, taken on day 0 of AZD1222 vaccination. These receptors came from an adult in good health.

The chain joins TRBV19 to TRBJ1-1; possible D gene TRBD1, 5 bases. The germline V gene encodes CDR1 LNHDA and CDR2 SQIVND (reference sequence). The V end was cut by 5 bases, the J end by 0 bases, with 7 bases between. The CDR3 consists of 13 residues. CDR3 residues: CASSRGMNTEAFF. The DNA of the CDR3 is TGTGCCAGTAGTCGGGGGATGAACACTGAAGCTTTCTTT.

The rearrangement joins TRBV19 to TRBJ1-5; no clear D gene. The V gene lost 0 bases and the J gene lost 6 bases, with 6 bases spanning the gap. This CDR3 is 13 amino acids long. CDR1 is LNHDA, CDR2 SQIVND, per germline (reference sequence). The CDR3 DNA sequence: TGTGCCAGTAGTATAGACCCTTCTCAGCCCCAGCATTTT. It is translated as CASSIDPSQPQHF.

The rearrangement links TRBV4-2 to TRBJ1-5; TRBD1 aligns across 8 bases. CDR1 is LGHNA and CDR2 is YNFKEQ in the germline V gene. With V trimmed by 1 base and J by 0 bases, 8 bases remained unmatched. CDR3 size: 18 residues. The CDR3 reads CASSQGRTQGVSNQPQHF. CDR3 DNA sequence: TGTGCCAGCAGCCAAGGAAGAACACAGGGGGTTAGCAATCAGCCCCAGCATTTT.

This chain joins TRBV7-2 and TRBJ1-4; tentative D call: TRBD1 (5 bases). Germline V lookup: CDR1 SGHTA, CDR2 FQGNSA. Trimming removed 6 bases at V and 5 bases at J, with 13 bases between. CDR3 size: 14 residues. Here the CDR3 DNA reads TGTGCCAGCAGGCCTCGGGGGGGAAATGAAAAACTGTTTTTT. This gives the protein CASRPRGGNEKLFF.

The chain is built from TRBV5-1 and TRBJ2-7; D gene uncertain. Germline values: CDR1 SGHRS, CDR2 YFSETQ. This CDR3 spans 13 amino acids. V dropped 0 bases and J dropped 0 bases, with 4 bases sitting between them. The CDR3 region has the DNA TGCGCCAGCAGCTTGGCGAGCTCCTACGAGCAGTACTTC. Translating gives CASSLASSYEQYF.

For the CDR3, the DNA is TGTGCCAGCAGCTACCCACGACAGGGAATTGGTAATTCACCCCTCCACTTT. Translating it yields CASSYPRQGIGNSPLHF. The rearrangement uses TRBV7-2 and TRBJ1-6; TRBD1 matches at 7 bases. The V gene's germline CDR1 is SGHTA and CDR2 FQGNSA. V gave up 4 bases and J gave up 6 bases; unmatched junction bases: 12. The CDR3 is 17 residues long.

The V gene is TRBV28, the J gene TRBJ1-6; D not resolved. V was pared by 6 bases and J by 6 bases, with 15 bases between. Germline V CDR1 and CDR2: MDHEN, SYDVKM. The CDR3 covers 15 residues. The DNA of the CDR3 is TGTGCCAGCAGGACGACCGGGGTTGGTAATTCACCCCTCCACTTT. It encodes CASRTTGVGNSPLHF.

The CDR3, as DNA: TGTGCCAGCAGCCCCCAGGGACAGTACCACGAGCAGTACTTC. Translation gives CASSPQGQYHEQYF. The V gene is TRBV14, the J gene TRBJ2-7; the match to TRBD1 covers 7 bases. In germline, CDR1 is SGHDN, CDR2 FVKESK. Trimming at V came to 4 bases and at J to 5 bases, leaving 8 bases not matched to a gene. The CDR3 loop spans 14 amino acids.

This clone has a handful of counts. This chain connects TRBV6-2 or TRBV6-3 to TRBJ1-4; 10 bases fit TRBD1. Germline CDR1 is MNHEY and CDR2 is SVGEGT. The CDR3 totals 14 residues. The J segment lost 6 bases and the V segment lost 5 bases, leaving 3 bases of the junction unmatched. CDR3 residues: CASSAGTGDEKLFF. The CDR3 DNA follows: TGTGCCAGCAGTGCCGGGACAGGGGATGAAAAACTGTTTTTT.

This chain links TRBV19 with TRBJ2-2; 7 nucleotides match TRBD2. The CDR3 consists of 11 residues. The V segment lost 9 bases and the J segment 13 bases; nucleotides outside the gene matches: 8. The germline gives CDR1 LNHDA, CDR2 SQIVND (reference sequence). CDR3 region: CASGGMLGLFF. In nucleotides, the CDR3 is TGTGCCAGCGGGGGGATGTTAGGGCTGTTTTTT.

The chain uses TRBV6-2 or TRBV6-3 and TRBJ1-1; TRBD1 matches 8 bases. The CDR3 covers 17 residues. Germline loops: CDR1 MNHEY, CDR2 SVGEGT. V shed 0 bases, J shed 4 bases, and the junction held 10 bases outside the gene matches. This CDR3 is CASSYSRQGAPSTEAFF. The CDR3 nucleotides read TGTGCCAGCAGTTACTCGCGGCAGGGGGCGCCCAGCACTGAAGCTTTCTTT.

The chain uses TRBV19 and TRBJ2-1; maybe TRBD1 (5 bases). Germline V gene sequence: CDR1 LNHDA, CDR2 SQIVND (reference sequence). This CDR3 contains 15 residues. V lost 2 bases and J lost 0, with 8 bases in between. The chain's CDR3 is CASSISQGSYNEQFF. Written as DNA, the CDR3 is TGTGCCAGTAGTATATCTCAGGGCTCCTACAATGAGCAGTTCTTC.

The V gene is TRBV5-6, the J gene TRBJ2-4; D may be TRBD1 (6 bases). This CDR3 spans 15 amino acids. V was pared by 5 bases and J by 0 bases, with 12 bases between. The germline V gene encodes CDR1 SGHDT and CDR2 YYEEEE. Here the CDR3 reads CASSPGQTAKNIQYF. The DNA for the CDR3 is TGTGCCAGCAGTCCGGGACAAACAGCCAAAAACATTCAGTACTTC.

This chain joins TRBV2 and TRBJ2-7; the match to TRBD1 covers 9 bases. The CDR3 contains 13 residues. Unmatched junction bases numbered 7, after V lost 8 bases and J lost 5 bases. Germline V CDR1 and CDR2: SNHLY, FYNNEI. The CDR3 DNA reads TGTGCCAGCCGGGGACAGGGATTCCACGAGCAGTACTTC. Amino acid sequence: CASRGQGFHEQYF.

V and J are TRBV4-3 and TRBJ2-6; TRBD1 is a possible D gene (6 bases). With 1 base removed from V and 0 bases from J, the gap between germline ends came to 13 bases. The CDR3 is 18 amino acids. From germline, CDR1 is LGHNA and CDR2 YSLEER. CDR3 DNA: TGCGCCAGCAGCCAAGTCCCGGGACAAAGCTCTGGGGCCAACGTCCTGACTTTC. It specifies CASSQVPGQSSGANVLTF.

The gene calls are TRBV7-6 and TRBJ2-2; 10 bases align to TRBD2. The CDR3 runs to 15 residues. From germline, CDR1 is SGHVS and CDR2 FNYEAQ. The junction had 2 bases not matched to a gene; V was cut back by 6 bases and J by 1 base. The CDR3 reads CASRGLAENTGELFF. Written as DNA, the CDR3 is TGTGCCAGCAGAGGACTAGCGGAGAACACCGGGGAGCTGTTTTTT.

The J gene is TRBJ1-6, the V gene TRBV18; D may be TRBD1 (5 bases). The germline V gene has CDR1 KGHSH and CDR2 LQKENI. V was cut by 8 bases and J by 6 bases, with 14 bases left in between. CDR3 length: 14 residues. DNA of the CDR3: TGTGCCAGCACCAACAAGGGGTCTAATTCACCCCTCCACTTT. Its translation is CASTNKGSNSPLHF.

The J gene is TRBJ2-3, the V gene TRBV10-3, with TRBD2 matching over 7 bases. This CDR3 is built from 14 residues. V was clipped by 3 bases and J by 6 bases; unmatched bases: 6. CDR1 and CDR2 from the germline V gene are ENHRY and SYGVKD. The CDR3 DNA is TGTGCCATCAGTGAAGGGAGGGCCGGCGATACGCAGTATTTT. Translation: CAISEGRAGDTQYF.

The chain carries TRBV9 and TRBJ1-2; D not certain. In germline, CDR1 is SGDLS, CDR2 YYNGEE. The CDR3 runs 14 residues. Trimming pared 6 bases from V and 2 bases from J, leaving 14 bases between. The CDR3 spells CASTPTRANYGYTF. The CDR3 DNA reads TGTGCCAGCACCCCTACGCGTGCAAACTATGGCTACACCTTC.

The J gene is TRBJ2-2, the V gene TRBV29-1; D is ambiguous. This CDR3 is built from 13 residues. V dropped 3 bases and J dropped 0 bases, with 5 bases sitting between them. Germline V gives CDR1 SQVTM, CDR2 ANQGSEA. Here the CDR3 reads CSVDRSNTGELFF. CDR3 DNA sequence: TGCAGCGTTGATCGGTCGAACACCGGGGAGCTGTTTTTT.

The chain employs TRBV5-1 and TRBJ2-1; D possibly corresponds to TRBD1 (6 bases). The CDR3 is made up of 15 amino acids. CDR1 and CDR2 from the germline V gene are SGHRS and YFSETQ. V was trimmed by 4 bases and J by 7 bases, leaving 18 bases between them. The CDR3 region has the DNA TGCGCCAGCAGCAAGCCGCAGGGGACGGGGAATGAGCAGTTCTTC. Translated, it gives CASSKPQGTGNEQFF.